Included here is one T cell receptor (beta chain) sequence, with context. The junction departs from the called germline gene at one end, perhaps through a read error. In the authors' methods: The assay estimated nucleated cells by amplifying reference gene primers. Generated by immunoSEQ multiplex PCR, the TCRdb table keeps only in-frame clones and is missing some. The V and J calls and clone size were taken over from that table, and D and trimming were inferred from the DNA. The table lists 200,000 to 250,000 clones, about 88% of them singletons. The data stem from a study of blood T cell repertoires in COVID-19. Looking at the study overall: Both acute and convalescent COVID-19 samples were obtained from the United States, Italy and Spain. T cells, B-cell-depleted T cells, or PBMCs supplied cDNA or gDNA.

The CDR3 extends over 16 amino acids. CDR1 is SGHTA, CDR2 FQGTGA, per germline. The clonotype comes from a woman aged 40 to 50 with acute or convalescent COVID-19. The rearrangement links TRBV7-3 to TRBJ2-3, with 8 bases aligning to TRBD1. Material for sequencing was peripheral blood. The CDR3 DNA follows: TGTGCCAGCAGCCTAACAGGGGGTGTAGGCACAGATACGCAGTATTTT. Protein product: CASSLTGGVGTDTQYF.